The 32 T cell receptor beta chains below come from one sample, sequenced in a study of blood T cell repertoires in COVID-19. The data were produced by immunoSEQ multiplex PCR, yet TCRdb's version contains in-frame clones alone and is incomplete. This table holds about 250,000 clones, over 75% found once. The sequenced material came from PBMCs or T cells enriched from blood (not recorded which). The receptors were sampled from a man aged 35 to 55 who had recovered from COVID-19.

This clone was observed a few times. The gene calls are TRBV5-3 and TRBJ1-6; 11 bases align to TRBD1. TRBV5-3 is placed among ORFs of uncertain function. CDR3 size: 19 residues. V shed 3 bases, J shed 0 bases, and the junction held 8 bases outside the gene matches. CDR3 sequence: CARSYPGQGGGSYNSPLHF. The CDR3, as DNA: TGTGCCAGAAGCTATCCGGGACAGGGGGGAGGCTCCTATAATTCACCCCTCCACTTT.

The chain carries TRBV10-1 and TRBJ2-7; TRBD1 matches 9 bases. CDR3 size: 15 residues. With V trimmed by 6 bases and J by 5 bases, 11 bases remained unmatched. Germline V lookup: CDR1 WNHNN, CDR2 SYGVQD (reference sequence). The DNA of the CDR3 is TGCGCCAGCAGGGTGTGGGGACAGGGCAACCACGAGCAGTACTTC. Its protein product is CASRVWGQGNHEQYF.

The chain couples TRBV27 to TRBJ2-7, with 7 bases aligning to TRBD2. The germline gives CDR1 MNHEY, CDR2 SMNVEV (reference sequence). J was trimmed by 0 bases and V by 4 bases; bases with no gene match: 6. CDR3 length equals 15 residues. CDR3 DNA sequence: TGTGCCAGCAGTTCACTGGGGAGGGGCTCCTACGAGCAGTACTTC. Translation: CASSSLGRGSYEQYF.

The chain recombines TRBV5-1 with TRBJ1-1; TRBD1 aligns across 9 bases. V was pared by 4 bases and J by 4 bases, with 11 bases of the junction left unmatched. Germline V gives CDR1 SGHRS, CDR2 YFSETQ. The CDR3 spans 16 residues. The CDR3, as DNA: TGCGCCAGCAGCACCGACCACAGGGGGCAGGGCACTGAAGCTTTCTTT. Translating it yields CASSTDHRGQGTEAFF.

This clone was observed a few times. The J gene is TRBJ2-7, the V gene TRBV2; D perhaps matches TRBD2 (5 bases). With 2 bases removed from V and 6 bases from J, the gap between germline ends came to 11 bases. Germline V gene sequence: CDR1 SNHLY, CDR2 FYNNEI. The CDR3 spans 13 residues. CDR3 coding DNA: TGTGCCAGCAGTGAAATGGAGGTACTCGAGCAGTACTTC. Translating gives CASSEMEVLEQYF. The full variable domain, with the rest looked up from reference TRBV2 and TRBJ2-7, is EPEVTQTPSHQVTQMGQEVILRCVPISNHLYFYWYRQILGQKVEFLVSFYNNEISEKSEIFDDQFSVERPDGSNFTLKIRSTKLEDSAMYFCASSEMEVLEQYFGPGTRLTVT.

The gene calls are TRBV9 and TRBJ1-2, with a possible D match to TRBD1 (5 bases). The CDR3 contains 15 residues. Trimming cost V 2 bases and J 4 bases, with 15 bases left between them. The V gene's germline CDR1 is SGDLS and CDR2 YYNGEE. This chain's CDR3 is CASSVGGGDLYGYTF. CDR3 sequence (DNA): TGTGCCAGCAGCGTGGGAGGTGGGGACCTCTATGGCTACACCTTC. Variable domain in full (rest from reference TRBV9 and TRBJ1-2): DSGVTQTPKHLITATGQRVTLRCSPRSGDLSVYWYQQSLDQGLQFLIQYYNGEERAKGNILERFSAQQFPDLHSELNLSSLELGDSALYFCASSVGGGDLYGYTFGSGTRLTVV.

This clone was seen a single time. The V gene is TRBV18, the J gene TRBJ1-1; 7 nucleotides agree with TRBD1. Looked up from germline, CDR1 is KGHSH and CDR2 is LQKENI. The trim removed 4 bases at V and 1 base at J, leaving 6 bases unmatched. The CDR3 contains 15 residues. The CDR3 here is CASSLQGVRNTEAFF. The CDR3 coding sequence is TGTGCCAGCTCACTGCAGGGGGTACGGAACACTGAAGCTTTCTTT.

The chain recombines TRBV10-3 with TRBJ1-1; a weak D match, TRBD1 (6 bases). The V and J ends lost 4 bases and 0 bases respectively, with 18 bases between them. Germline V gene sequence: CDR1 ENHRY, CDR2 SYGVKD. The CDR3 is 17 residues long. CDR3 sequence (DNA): TGTGCCATCAGTGGTATGGGGGCAGGGAAGTTGAACACTGAAGCTTTCTTT. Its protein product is CAISGMGAGKLNTEAFF.

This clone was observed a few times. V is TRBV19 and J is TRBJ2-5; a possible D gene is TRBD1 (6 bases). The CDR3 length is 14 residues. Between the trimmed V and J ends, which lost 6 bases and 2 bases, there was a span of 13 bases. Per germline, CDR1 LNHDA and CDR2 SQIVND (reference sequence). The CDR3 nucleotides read TGTGCCAGTAGCACACAGGGAGTTCAAGAGACCCAGTACTTC. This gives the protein CASSTQGVQETQYF.

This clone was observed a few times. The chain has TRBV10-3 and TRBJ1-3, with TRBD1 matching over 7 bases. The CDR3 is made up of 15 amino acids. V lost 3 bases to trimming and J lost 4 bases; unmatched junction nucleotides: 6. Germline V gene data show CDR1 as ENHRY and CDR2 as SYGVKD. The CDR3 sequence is CAISDWTGQGNTIYF. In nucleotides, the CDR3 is TGTGCCATCAGTGACTGGACAGGCCAGGGAAACACCATATATTTT.

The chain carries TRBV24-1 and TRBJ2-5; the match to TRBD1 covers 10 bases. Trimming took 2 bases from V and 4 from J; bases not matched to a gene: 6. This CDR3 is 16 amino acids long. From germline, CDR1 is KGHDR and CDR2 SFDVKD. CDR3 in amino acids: CATSDSRDRGGETQYF. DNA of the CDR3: TGTGCCACCAGTGATTCCCGGGACAGGGGAGGAGAGACCCAGTACTTC.

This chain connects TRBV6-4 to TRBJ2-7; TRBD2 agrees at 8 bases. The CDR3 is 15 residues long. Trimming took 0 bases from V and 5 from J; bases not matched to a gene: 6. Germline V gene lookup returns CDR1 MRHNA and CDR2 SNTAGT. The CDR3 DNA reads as TGTGCCAGCAGTGACTCAACGGGAGGGTCTAACGAGCAGTACTTC. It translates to CASSDSTGGSNEQYF.

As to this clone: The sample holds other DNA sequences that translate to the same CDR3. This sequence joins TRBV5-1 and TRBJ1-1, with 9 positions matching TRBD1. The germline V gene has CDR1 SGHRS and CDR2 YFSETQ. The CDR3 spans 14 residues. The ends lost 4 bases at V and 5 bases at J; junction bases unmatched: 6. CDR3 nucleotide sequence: TGCGCCAGCAGCGCGGGACAGGGTTGGACTGAAGCTTTCTTT. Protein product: CASSAGQGWTEAFF. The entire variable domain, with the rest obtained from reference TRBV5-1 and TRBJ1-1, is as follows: KAGVTQTPRYLIKTRGQQVTLSCSPISGHRSVSWYQQTPGQGLQFLFEYFSETQRNKGNFPGRFSGRQFSNSRSEMNVSTLELGDSALYLCASSAGQGWTEAFFGQGTRLTVV.

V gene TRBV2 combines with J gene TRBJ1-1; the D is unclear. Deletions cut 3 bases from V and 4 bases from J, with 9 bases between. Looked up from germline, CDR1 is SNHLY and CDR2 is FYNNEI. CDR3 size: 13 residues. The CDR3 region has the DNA TGTGCCAGCAGTGATGAGGGAGGCACTGAAGCTTTCTTT. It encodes CASSDEGGTEAFF.

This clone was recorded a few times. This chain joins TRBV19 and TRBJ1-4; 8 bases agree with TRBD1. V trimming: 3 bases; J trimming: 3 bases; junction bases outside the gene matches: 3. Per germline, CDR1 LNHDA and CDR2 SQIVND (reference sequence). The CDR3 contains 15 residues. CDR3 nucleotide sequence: TGTGCCAGTAGTATGGTGACAGGGGCTAATGAAAAACTGTTTTTT. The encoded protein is CASSMVTGANEKLFF.

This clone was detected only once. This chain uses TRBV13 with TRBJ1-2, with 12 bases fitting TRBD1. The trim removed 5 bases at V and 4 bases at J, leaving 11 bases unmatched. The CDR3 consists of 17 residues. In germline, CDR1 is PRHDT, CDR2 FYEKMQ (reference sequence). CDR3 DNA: TGTGCCAGCAGCCCCGGGACAGGGGGCCCTTTACTCTATGGCTACACCTTC. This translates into CASSPGTGGPLLYGYTF.

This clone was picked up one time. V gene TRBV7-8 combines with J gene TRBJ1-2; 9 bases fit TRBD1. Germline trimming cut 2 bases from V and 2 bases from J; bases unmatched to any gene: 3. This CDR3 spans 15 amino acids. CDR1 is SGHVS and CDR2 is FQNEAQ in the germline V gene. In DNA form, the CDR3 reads TGTGCCAGCAGCTTACCCGGGACAGGGAACTATGGCTACACCTTC. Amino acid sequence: CASSLPGTGNYGYTF.

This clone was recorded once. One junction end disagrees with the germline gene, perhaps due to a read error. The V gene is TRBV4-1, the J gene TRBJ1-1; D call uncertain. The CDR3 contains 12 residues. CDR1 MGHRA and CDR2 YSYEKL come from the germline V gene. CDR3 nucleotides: TGCCCCAGCAGTCGACCGGGTCCTGAAGCTTTCTTT. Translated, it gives CPSSRPGPEAFF.

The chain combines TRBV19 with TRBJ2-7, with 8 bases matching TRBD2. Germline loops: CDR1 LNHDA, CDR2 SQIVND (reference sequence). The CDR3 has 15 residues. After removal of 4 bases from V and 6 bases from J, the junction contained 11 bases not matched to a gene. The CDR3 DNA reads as TGTGCCAGTAGTACTCGACGAGACCGGGGGGGCGAGCAGTACTTC. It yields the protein CASSTRRDRGGEQYF.

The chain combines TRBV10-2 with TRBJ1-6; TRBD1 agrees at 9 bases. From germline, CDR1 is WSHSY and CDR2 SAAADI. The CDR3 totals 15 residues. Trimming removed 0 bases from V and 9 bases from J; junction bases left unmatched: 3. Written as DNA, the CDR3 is TGCGCCAGCAGTGAGTCGGGACAGGGCTCTTCACCCCTCCACTTT. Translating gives CASSESGQGSSPLHF.

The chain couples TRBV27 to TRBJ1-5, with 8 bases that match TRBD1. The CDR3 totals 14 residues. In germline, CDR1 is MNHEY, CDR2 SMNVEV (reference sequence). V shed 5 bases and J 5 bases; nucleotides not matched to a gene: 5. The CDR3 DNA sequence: TGTGCCAGCAGTCAGACAGGGGTCGATCAGCCCCAGCATTTT. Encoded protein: CASSQTGVDQPQHF.

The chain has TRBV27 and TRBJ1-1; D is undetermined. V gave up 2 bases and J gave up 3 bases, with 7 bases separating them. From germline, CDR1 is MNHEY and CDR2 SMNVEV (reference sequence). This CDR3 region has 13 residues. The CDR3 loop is CASSLGEDTEAFF. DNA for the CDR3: TGTGCCAGCAGTTTAGGGGAGGACACTGAAGCTTTCTTT.

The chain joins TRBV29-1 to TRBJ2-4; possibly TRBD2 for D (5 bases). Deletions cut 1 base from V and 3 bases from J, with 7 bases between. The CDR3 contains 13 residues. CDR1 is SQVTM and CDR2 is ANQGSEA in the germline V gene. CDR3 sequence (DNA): TGCAGCGTTGAAGCCGAGGGCAAAAACATTCAGTACTTC. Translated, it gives CSVEAEGKNIQYF.

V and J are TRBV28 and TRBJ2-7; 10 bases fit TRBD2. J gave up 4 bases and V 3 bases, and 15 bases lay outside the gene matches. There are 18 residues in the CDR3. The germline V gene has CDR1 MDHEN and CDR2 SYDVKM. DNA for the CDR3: TGTGCCAGCAGTTTCGTCAGGGTGATAGCGGGAGGCCATTACGAGCAGTACTTC. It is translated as CASSFVRVIAGGHYEQYF.

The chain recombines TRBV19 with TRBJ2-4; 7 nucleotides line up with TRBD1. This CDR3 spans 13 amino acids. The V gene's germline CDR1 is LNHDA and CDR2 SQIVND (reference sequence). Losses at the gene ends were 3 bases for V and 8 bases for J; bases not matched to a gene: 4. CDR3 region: CASSIRQGDIQYF. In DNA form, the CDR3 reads TGTGCCAGTAGTATCAGACAGGGTGACATTCAGTACTTC.

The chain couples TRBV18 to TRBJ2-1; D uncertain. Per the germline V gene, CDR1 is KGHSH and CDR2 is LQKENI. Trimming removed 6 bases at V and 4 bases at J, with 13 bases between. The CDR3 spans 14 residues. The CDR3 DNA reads TGTGCCAGCTCCCCGCCAGACACTTACAATGAGCAGTTCTTC. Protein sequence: CASSPPDTYNEQFF.

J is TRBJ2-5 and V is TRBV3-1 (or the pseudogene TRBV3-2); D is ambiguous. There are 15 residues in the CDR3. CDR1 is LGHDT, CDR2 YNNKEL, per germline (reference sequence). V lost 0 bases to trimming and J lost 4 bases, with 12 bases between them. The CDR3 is CASSQEPLLLETQYF. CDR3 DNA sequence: TGTGCCAGCAGCCAAGAGCCACTATTATTAGAGACCCAGTACTTC.

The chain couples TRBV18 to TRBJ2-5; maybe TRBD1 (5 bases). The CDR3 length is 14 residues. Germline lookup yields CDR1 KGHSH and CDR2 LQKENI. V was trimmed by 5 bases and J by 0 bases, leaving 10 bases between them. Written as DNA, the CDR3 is TGTGCCAGCTCATTTGGACATTACCAAGAGACCCAGTACTTC. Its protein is CASSFGHYQETQYF. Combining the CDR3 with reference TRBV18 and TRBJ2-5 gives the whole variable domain NAGVMQNPRHLVRRRGQEARLRCSPMKGHSHVYWYRQLPEEGLKFMVYLQKENIIDESGMPKERFSAEFPKEGPSILRIQQVVRGDSAAYFCASSFGHYQETQYFGPGTRLLVL.

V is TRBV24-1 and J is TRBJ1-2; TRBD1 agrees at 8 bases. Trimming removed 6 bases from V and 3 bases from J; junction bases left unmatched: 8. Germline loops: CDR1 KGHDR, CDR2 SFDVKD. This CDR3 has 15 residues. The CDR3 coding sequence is TGTGCCACCAGTTCCGGGACAGGTATTGACTATGGCTACACCTTC. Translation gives CATSSGTGIDYGYTF.

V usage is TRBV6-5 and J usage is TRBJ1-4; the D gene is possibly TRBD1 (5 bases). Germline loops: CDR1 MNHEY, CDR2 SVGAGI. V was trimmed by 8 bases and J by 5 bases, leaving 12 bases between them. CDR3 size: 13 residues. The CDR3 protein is CASEAGLNEKLFF. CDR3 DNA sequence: TGTGCCAGCGAGGCAGGGTTAAATGAAAAACTGTTTTTT.

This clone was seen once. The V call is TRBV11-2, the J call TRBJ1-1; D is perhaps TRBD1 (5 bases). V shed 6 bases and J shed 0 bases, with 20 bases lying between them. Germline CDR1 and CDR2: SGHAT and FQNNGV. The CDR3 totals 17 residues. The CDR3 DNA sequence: TGTGCCAGCAGTAATAGCTATTTCGGGGGGTTGAACACTGAAGCTTTCTTT. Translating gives CASSNSYFGGLNTEAFF.

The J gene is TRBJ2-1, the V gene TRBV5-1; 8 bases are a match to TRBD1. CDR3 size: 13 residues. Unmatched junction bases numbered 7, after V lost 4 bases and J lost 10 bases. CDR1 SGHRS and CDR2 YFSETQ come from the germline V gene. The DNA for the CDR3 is TGCGCCAGCAGCCCACAGGGGGGCTCGGAGCAGTTCTTC. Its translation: CASSPQGGSEQFF.